Below, 26 T cell receptor beta chains from the same sample are listed, as sequenced in a study of blood T cell repertoires in COVID-19. The data were produced by immunoSEQ multiplex PCR, yet TCRdb's version contains in-frame clones alone and is incomplete. Here the sample spans some 400,000 clones, 85% to 90% being singletons. The specimen was peripheral blood. The source of these receptors is a man aged 18 to 30 with active or convalescent COVID-19.

V gene TRBV9 combines with J gene TRBJ2-5; D perhaps matches TRBD1 (5 bases). This CDR3 is 14 amino acids long. Trimming stripped 3 bases from V and 3 bases from J, with 12 bases between. The germline gives CDR1 SGDLS, CDR2 YYNGEE. The CDR3 DNA is TGTGCCAGCAGCGCCCAGGGCAGGGAAGAGACCCAGTACTTC. Amino acids: CASSAQGREETQYF.

The CDR3 here is CASSLQVSNQPQHF. The DNA of the CDR3 is TGTGCCAGCAGTTTACAGGTCAGCAATCAGCCCCAGCATTTT. The V call is TRBV28, the J call TRBJ1-5; D not certain. The CDR3 has 14 residues. Trimming left V 2 bases short and J 1 base short, with 6 bases between. CDR1 and CDR2 (germline): MDHEN, SYDVKM. The variable domain in full, completed from reference TRBV28 and TRBJ1-5, reads DVKVTQSSRYLVKRTGEKVFLECVQDMDHENMFWYRQDPGLGLRLIYFSYDVKMKEKGDIPEGYSVSREKKERFSLILESASTNQTSMYLCASSLQVSNQPQHFGDGTRLSIL.

The chain has TRBV5-1 and TRBJ2-5; 8 positions agree with TRBD1. V dropped 4 bases and J dropped 4; count of bases not matched to a gene: 6. The V gene's germline CDR1 is SGHRS and CDR2 YFSETQ. The CDR3 totals 14 residues. The CDR3 nucleotides read TGCGCCAGCAGCGTCTCAGGGGGCGGAGAGACCCAGTACTTC. This gives the protein CASSVSGGGETQYF.

The chain combines TRBV3-1 (or the pseudogene TRBV3-2) with TRBJ1-3; D remains unclear. Trimming cost V 1 base and J 0 bases, with 10 bases left between them. In germline, CDR1 is LGHDT, CDR2 YNNKEL (reference sequence). This CDR3 spans 16 amino acids. CDR3 in amino acids: CASSQARPTSGNTIYF. The CDR3 DNA reads as TGTGCCAGCAGCCAAGCCAGGCCTACCTCTGGAAACACCATATATTTT.

The chain couples TRBV3-1 (or the pseudogene TRBV3-2) to TRBJ1-2; D possibly corresponds to TRBD1 (6 bases). V was trimmed by 4 bases and J by 3 bases, leaving 15 bases between them. There are 15 residues in the CDR3. From germline, CDR1 is LGHDT and CDR2 YNNKEL (reference sequence). The chain's CDR3 is CASSPRGQTYYGYTF. CDR3 nucleotide sequence: TGTGCCAGCAGCCCCCGAGGACAGACCTACTATGGCTACACCTTC.

In its sample, this clone was seen a few times. The chain links TRBV28 to TRBJ1-2, with D tentatively TRBD1 (5 bases). Germline lookup yields CDR1 MDHEN and CDR2 SYDVKM. This CDR3 contains 15 residues. Trimming left V 7 bases short and J 0 bases short, with 15 bases between. The CDR3 bases are TGTGCCAGCACTTCCCGGGGGTCCACTAACTATGGCTACACCTTC. It is translated as CASTSRGSTNYGYTF.

This clone was seen once. The chain is built from TRBV3-1 (or the pseudogene TRBV3-2) and TRBJ2-5; D is uncertain. V dropped 1 base and J dropped 4 bases, with 10 bases sitting between them. The CDR3 runs to 14 residues. The germline V gene encodes CDR1 LGHDT and CDR2 YNNKEL (reference sequence). The CDR3 DNA is TGTGCCAGCAGCCAAGTTTTAGGCGGAGAGACCCAGTACTTC. This translates into CASSQVLGGETQYF.

In DNA, the CDR3 is TGTGCCAGCACCATAGCGGGGGTTGGCAATGAGCAGTTCTTC. Translation gives CASTIAGVGNEQFF. The chain employs TRBV2 and TRBJ2-1, with 9 bases that match TRBD2. From germline, CDR1 is SNHLY and CDR2 FYNNEI. The V gene end was trimmed by 7 bases and the J gene end by 6 bases; junction bases not matched to a gene: 7. There are 14 residues in the CDR3. The variable domain in full, completed from reference TRBV2 and TRBJ2-1, reads EPEVTQTPSHQVTQMGQEVILRCVPISNHLYFYWYRQILGQKVEFLVSFYNNEISEKSEIFDDQFSVERPDGSNFTLKIRSTKLEDSAMYFCASTIAGVGNEQFFGPGTRLTVL.

The V gene is TRBV5-1, the J gene TRBJ2-7; 7 bases match TRBD2. Germline CDR1 and CDR2: SGHRS and YFSETQ. The CDR3 has 15 amino acids. J was trimmed by 2 bases and V by 0 bases; bases with no gene match: 5. CDR3 nucleotide sequence: TGCGCCAGCAGCTTGGATCCCGCGGGAGCCTACGAGCAGTACTTC. This gives the protein CASSLDPAGAYEQYF.

This clone showed up just once. The chain combines TRBV2 with TRBJ1-6, with a possible D match to TRBD1 (6 bases). V was cut by 5 bases and J by 0 bases, with 11 bases left in between. From germline, CDR1 is SNHLY and CDR2 FYNNEI. The length of the CDR3 is 16 residues. CDR3 sequence (DNA): TGTGCCAGCAGTTCTGACAGGAGCTCCTATAATTCACCCCTCCACTTT. Protein sequence: CASSSDRSSYNSPLHF.

In this sample, this clone turned up a few times. The chain links TRBV12-3 or TRBV12-4 to TRBJ1-1; perhaps TRBD1 as D (5 bases). The CDR3 is 13 residues long. Deletions cut 7 bases from V and 4 bases from J, with 13 bases between. CDR3 sequence: CASNEVTGTEAFF. The CDR3 DNA sequence: TGTGCCAGCAATGAAGTTACAGGCACTGAAGCTTTCTTT.

This chain joins TRBV7-2 and TRBJ2-7, with a tentative D call TRBD1 (6 bases). CDR3 length equals 14 residues. Trimming stripped 5 bases from V and 0 bases from J, with 11 bases between. CDR1 and CDR2 (germline): SGHTA, FQGNSA. This CDR3 reads CASSHLDSSYEQYF. CDR3 sequence (DNA): TGTGCCAGCAGCCACCTGGACAGCTCCTACGAGCAGTACTTC.

The chain recombines TRBV5-1 with TRBJ2-5; 8 bases line up with TRBD1. Per the germline V gene, CDR1 is SGHRS and CDR2 is YFSETQ. V was pared by 4 bases and J by 2 bases, with 7 bases of the junction left unmatched. The CDR3 totals 15 residues. The CDR3 DNA sequence: TGCGCCAGCAGCCTCGGACAGGGCCAACAAGAGACCCAGTACTTC. Its protein product is CASSLGQGQQETQYF.

The gene calls are TRBV7-9 and TRBJ1-5; no clear D. CDR3 length: 16 residues. Germline CDR1 is SEHNR and CDR2 is FQNEAQ (reference sequence). The V and J ends lost 3 bases and 0 bases respectively, with 12 bases between them. CDR3 bases: TGTGCCAGCAGCTTTGAGAGAGAAAATAGCAATCAGCCCCAGCATTTT. Protein: CASSFERENSNQPQHF.

The rearrangement uses TRBV6-4 and TRBJ2-4; 9 nucleotides align to TRBD1. V trimming: 5 bases; J trimming: 8 bases; junction bases outside the gene matches: 4. Germline CDR1 and CDR2: MRHNA and SNTAGT. CDR3 length: 13 residues. CDR3: CASSTGGADIQYF. In nucleotides, the CDR3 is TGTGCCAGCAGTACAGGGGGCGCGGACATTCAGTACTTC.

This chain uses TRBV27 with TRBJ2-5; D gene ambiguous. Germline CDR1 and CDR2: MNHEY and SMNVEV (reference sequence). The CDR3 runs 15 residues. V lost 4 bases, J lost 7 bases, and 19 bases lay in between. The CDR3 is CASSSSGRTPGTQYF. CDR3 DNA: TGTGCCAGCAGTTCCTCGGGTAGAACGCCCGGGACCCAGTACTTC.

The chain employs TRBV13 and TRBJ1-1; tentatively, D is TRBD1 (5 bases). The CDR3 has 14 residues. The V gene's germline CDR1 is PRHDT and CDR2 FYEKMQ (reference sequence). V gave up 3 bases and J gave up 5 bases, with 13 bases separating them. In nucleotides, the CDR3 is TGTGCCAGCAGCTTCCAGGGCAGAGGTACTGAAGCTTTCTTT. Translating gives CASSFQGRGTEAFF.

The CDR3 sequence is CASSTGQAYNSPLHF. In DNA form, the CDR3 reads TGTGCCAGCAGTACCGGACAGGCCTATAATTCACCCCTCCACTTT. The J gene is TRBJ1-6, the V gene TRBV6-5, with 7 positions matching TRBD1. Per the germline V gene, CDR1 is MNHEY and CDR2 is SVGAGI. J was trimmed by 2 bases and V by 5 bases; bases with no gene match: 3. The CDR3 totals 15 residues.

This chain links TRBV7-3 with TRBJ2-1, with 12 bases aligning to TRBD1. The CDR3 contains 14 residues. Germline assignment: CDR1 SGHTA and CDR2 FQGTGA. V lost 3 bases, J lost 9 bases, and 3 bases stayed unmatched. The CDR3 DNA reads TGTGCCAGCAGCTTGGGACAGGGGGCGAGTGAGCAGTTCTTC. Translation: CASSLGQGASEQFF.

J is TRBJ2-3 and V is TRBV20-1; 7 nucleotides line up with TRBD2. Per germline, CDR1 DFQATT and CDR2 SNEGSKA (reference sequence). The CDR3 sequence is 16 residues long. J lost 0 bases, V lost 3 bases, and 9 bases had no gene match. For the CDR3, the DNA is TGCAGTGCTAGTGGTCCTAGCGGAACTAGCACAGATACGCAGTATTTT. Protein: CSASGPSGTSTDTQYF.

V and J are TRBV6-2 or TRBV6-3 and TRBJ2-7; 7 bases agree with TRBD1. Germline trimming cut 2 bases from V and 2 bases from J; bases unmatched to any gene: 9. Germline V gene data show CDR1 as MNHEY and CDR2 as SVGEGT. CDR3 length equals 16 residues. The CDR3 DNA reads as TGTGCCAGCAGTTACACAGGGGTCAACTTTGCCTACGAGCAGTACTTC. Amino acids: CASSYTGVNFAYEQYF.

This clone was seen many times. The sample has other DNA sequences that encode this CDR3 too. V gene TRBV6-5 combines with J gene TRBJ2-5; a weak D match, TRBD1 (6 bases). The germline V and J ends were trimmed by 8 bases and 4 bases, with 11 bases remaining between them. The CDR3 length is 12 residues. Germline V gives CDR1 MNHEY, CDR2 SVGAGI. The CDR3 sequence: CASRGGRETQYF. The CDR3 coding sequence is TGTGCCAGCCGAGGGGGACGAGAGACCCAGTACTTC.

The chain has TRBV7-9 and TRBJ1-1, with D perhaps matching TRBD1 (5 bases). The CDR3 has 13 amino acids. V was cut by 5 bases and J by 3 bases, with 10 bases left in between. CDR1 is SEHNR and CDR2 is FQNEAQ in the germline V gene (reference sequence). CDR3 residues: CASSKQVDTEAFF. The CDR3 coding sequence is TGTGCCAGCAGCAAACAGGTGGACACTGAAGCTTTCTTT.

The genes are TRBV7-9 and TRBJ1-5; D is undetermined. Trimming took 2 bases from V and 5 from J, leaving 10 bases between them. This CDR3 comprises 14 residues. Looked up from germline, CDR1 is SEHNR and CDR2 is FQNEAQ (reference sequence). Here the CDR3 reads CASSLIGVHQPQHF. CDR3 in DNA: TGTGCCAGCAGCTTAATTGGAGTTCATCAGCCCCAGCATTTT.

This chain links TRBV5-5 with TRBJ1-5; no reliable D call. The CDR3 has 14 residues. Germline CDR1 reads SGHKS; CDR2 reads YYEKEE (reference sequence). V dropped 1 base and J dropped 1 base, with 6 bases sitting between them. In DNA, the CDR3 is TGTGCCAGCAGCTTGTACCGGAGCAATCAGCCCCAGCATTTT. Protein: CASSLYRSNQPQHF.

The chain uses TRBV6-5 and TRBJ2-3, with D unresolved. This CDR3 spans 16 amino acids. CDR1 MNHEY and CDR2 SVGAGI come from the germline V gene. The V end lost 0 bases, the J end lost 0 bases, and 10 bases lay between the germline ends. The CDR3 DNA follows: TGTGCCAGCAGTTACTCGATACACCTTAGCACAGATACGCAGTATTTT. This codes for CASSYSIHLSTDTQYF.